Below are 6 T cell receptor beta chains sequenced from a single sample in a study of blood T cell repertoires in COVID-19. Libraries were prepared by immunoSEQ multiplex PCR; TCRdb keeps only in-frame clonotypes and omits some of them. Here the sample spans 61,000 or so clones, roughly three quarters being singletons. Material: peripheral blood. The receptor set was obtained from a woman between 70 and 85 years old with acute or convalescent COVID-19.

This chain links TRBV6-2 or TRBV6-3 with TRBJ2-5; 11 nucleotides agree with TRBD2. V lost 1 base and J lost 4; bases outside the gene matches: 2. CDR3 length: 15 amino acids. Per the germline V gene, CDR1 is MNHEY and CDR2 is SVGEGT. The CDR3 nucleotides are TGTGCCAGCAGTTACTTGCTAGCGGGGGGAGAGACCCAGTACTTC. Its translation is CASSYLLAGGETQYF.

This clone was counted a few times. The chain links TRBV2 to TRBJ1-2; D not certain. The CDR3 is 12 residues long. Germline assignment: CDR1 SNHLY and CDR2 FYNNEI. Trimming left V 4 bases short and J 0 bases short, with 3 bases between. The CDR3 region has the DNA TGTGCCAGCAGTGCAGCTAACTATGGCTACACCTTC. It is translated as CASSAANYGYTF.

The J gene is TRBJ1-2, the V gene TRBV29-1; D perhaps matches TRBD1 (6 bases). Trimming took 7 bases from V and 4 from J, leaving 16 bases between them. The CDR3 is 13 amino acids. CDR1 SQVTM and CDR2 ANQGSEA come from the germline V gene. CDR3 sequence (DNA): TGCAGCGCCAAGACAGGCCTGAGCTATGGCTACACCTTC. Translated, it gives CSAKTGLSYGYTF.

CDR3 in DNA: TGCGCCAGCAGCCAAGTACGATCAGGGGCAACTGAAGCTTTCTTT. Translated, it gives CASSQVRSGATEAFF. The genes are TRBV4-1 and TRBJ1-1, with D perhaps matching TRBD1 (6 bases). With 1 base removed from V and 5 bases from J, the gap between germline ends came to 14 bases. The CDR3 has 15 residues. Germline-derived CDR1 and CDR2 are MGHRA and YSYEKL.

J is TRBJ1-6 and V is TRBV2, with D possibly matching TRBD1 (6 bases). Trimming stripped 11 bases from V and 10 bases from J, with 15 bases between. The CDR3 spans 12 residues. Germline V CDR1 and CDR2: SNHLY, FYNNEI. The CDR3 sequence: CAGNRDRSPLHF. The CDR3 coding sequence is TGTGCCGGAAACAGGGATAGATCACCCCTCCACTTT.

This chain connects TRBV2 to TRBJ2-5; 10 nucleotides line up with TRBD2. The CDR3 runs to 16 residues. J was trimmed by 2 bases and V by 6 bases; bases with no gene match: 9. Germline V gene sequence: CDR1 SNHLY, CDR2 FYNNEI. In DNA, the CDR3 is TGTGCCAGCAGACCTAGCGGGGGAAGCAGGCAAGAGACCCAGTACTTC. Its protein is CASRPSGGSRQETQYF.